This T cell receptor beta chain was found in a study of cytomegalovirus exposure and HLA in healthy donors (TCRdb year 2017). Background on the whole study: According to a later analysis, the 100 to 150 validation repertoires were produced on the same platform as the roughly 600 repertoires of the first cohort. To predict cytomegalovirus infection status, the study brought together high-throughput TCR immunosequencing, statistical association of individual TCRs with disease status, and machine learning. Besides the first cohort of roughly 700 subjects, a separate validation cohort made up of over 100 different subjects was used. The study aimed to test whether signatures of past pathogen exposure could be identified by cataloging public T cell receptors. Broad study findings and their caveats: In the study, 164 TCR beta chains were listed as associated with cytomegalovirus. A few of the identified cytomegalovirus-associated TCR beta chains were confirmed in vitro to be specific for cytomegalovirus antigens. The authors suggested that the approach could potentially be generalized to other disease states and immunological phenotypes. Most TCR sequences were seen in very few donors, while some public TCRs were found in many individuals. A later analysis found that TCRs clustered in the first cohort also tended to co-occur in the 120 validation repertoires, with 90% to 95% of cluster scores above 0. All 110 or so repertoires were used to score co-occurrence in the validation cohort in a later analysis, because that analysis had no HLA typing for the cohort. The classifier was reported to diagnose cytomegalovirus status with high specificity and sensitivity in both the original cohort and the validation cohort.

The donors belonged to the validation cohort of around 130 subjects, which was separate from the roughly 670-subject first cohort. This clone is a singleton in its sample. Its antigen target is currently unknown. One base away there is no much larger clone; base qualities are not given. Libraries were built with the immunoSEQ multiplex PCR assay. The original methods were these. A statistical classification framework was developed to diagnose cytomegalovirus status using the catalog of TCR beta chain sequences. TCRdb's version of the immuneACCESS table is confined to in-frame rearrangements and falls short of the full clone set. An unresolved V gene accounts for under half of the shortfall where checked; the remainder is of unknown origin. From that table come the V and J calls and clone size; the DNA was used to work out D and trimming. The sample records 110,000 to 150,000 clones, 80% to 90% of which are singletons. The ten largest clones capture 9% of the sample.

The receptor was derived from a woman in her late teens or twenties in good health and CMV-seropositive. The sequenced sample was PBMCs.

Read as DNA, the sequence is TGCGCCAGCAGCCAAGGTCGGGGAGTGGGCACAGATACGCAGTATTTT. The translation is CASSQGRGVGTDTQYF. The chain was built from TRBV4-3 and TRBJ2-3, with TRBD2 tentatively as D gene (5 bases match). Via the germline V gene, CDR1 is LGHNA and CDR2 YSLEER. V gives up 1 base and J gives up 1 base, and the segment between their germline ends measures 12 bases. From cysteine to phenylalanine, the CDR3 is 16 amino acids long. The kept DNA is CDR3 alone, 48 bases in frame from the first base.